The rows below give T cell receptor beta chains drawn from one sample of a study of shared clonotypes between healthy human individuals. The table came from immunoSEQ multiplex PCR; TCRdb's copy has only in-frame clones and leaves some out. The sample has about 800,000 clones, approximately 96% seen once. Sequenced: naive CD8+ T cells sorted from blood. These receptors all come from a man aged 25 to 40 in good health. Both conserved end residues are part of each CDR3. A D gene is named only where the DNA matches it firmly. The listing skips clone size in some rows; elsewhere it reads once, few, many or a size class.

>TRBV5-4|TRBJ2-5|NA|NA
CASSSWGETQYF
TGTGCCAGCAGTTCCTGGGGGGAGACCCAGTACTTC
>TRBV4-3|TRBJ2-7|NA|TRBD1
CASSQGTGSVYEQYF
TGCGCCAGCAGCCAAGGGACAGGGTCTGTGTACGAGCAGTACTTC
>TRBV4-1|TRBJ2-7|NA|NA
CASSQEGQGLYEQYF
TGCGCCAGCAGCCAAGAAGGTCAGGGGTTGTACGAGCAGTACTTC
>TRBV11-2|TRBJ1-3|NA|NA
CASSPPSGNTIYF
TGTGCCAGCAGCCCGCCGTCTGGAAACACCATATATTTT
>TRBV27|TRBJ1-4|NA|TRBD1
CASSSGGRDEKLFF
TGTGCCAGCAGTTCAGGGGGGAGGGATGAAAAACTGTTTTTT
>TRBV2|TRBJ2-7|NA|NA
CASSENVGSAYEQYF
TGTGCCAGCAGTGAAAATGTCGGGAGCGCCTACGAGCAGTACTTC
>TRBV19|TRBJ2-6|NA|TRBD1
CASIGPGGSGANVLTF
TGTGCCAGTATAGGTCCAGGGGGTTCTGGGGCCAACGTCCTGACTTTC
>TRBV6-4|TRBJ2-5|once|NA
CASSDLDGGTQYF
TGTGCCAGCAGTGACCTAGACGGTGGGACCCAGTACTTC
>TRBV29-1|TRBJ2-7|NA|TRBD1
CSVDMRDRGYEQYF
TGCAGCGTTGATATGCGGGACAGGGGCTACGAGCAGTACTTC
>TRBV9|TRBJ2-3|NA|TRBD2
CASSVGAGGSTDTQYF
TGTGCCAGCAGCGTAGGGGCGGGAGGGAGCACAGATACGCAGTATTTT
>TRBV5-6|TRBJ2-7|NA|NA
CASSLGTATYEQYF
TGTGCCAGCAGCTTGGGGACAGCAACCTACGAGCAGTACTTC
>TRBV4-1|TRBJ2-3|NA|NA
CASSWDQRTDTQYF
TGCGCCAGCAGCTGGGACCAACGCACAGATACGCAGTATTTT
>TRBV27|TRBJ2-7|NA|TRBD2
CASSLEGGEAEQYF
TGTGCCAGCAGTTTAGAGGGAGGGGAAGCCGAGCAGTACTTC
>TRBV27|TRBJ2-5|NA|NA
CASRRGLTQETQYF
TGTGCCAGCAGGCGGGGATTGACACAAGAGACCCAGTACTTC
>TRBV7-8|TRBJ2-1|NA|TRBD2
CASRGLAGGQNEQFF
TGTGCCAGCAGGGGACTAGCGGGAGGGCAGAATGAGCAGTTCTTC
>TRBV21-1|TRBJ2-1|NA|NA
CASSKVRTSLYNEQFF
TGTGCCAGCAGCAAAGTGAGGACTAGCTTGTACAATGAGCAGTTCTTC
>TRBV6-1|TRBJ1-5|NA|NA
CASGRSNQPQHF
TGTGCCAGCGGGCGGAGCAATCAGCCCCAGCATTTT
>TRBV6-1|TRBJ1-5|NA|NA
CASSEFPGGNQPQHF
TGTGCCAGCAGTGAATTTCCCGGGGGCAATCAGCCCCAGCATTTT
>TRBV2|TRBJ2-1|NA|NA
CASSSTGFSYNEQFF
TGTGCCAGCAGTTCCACTGGATTTTCCTACAATGAGCAGTTCTTC
>TRBV6-1|TRBJ2-7|once|NA
CASLGGGLSSYEQYF
TGTGCCAGCTTAGGCGGCGGGCTAAGCTCCTACGAGCAGTACTTC
>TRBV27|TRBJ1-3|NA|NA
CASSSFGGNTIYF
TGTGCCAGCAGTTCTTTTGGGGGAAACACCATATATTTT
>TRBV2|TRBJ1-5|NA|TRBD1
CASNYRGRDGQPQHF
TGTGCCAGCAACTACAGGGGGCGCGACGGTCAGCCCCAGCATTTT
>TRBV7-8|TRBJ1-3|NA|TRBD1
CASSRPGTGASGNTIYF
TGTGCCAGCAGCCGACCTGGGACAGGAGCTTCTGGAAACACCATATATTTT
>TRBV28|TRBJ1-4|once|NA
CASSFPGQTTNEKLFF
TGTGCCAGCAGTTTCCCCGGACAGACCACTAATGAAAAACTGTTTTTT
>TRBV7-9|TRBJ1-1|NA|NA
CASSLVQGSYTEAFF
TGTGCCAGCAGCTTAGTGCAGGGGTCTTACACTGAAGCTTTCTTT
>TRBV30|TRBJ1-5|NA|NA
CAWSPNLRGNQPQHF
TGTGCCTGGAGTCCTAATTTAAGGGGCAATCAGCCCCAGCATTTT
>TRBV25-1|TRBJ2-1|NA|NA
CASSVGHHNEQFF
TGTGCCAGCAGTGTGGGTCATCACAATGAGCAGTTCTTC
>TRBV14|TRBJ2-7|NA|TRBD1
CASSSTTGAAYEQYF
TGTGCCAGCAGCTCGACGACAGGGGCGGCCTACGAGCAGTACTTC
>TRBV29-1|TRBJ2-2|NA|NA
CSARLANTGELFF
TGCAGCGCCAGACTAGCGAACACCGGGGAGCTGTTTTTT
>TRBV6-5|TRBJ1-4|NA|NA
CASSTNPGGNEKLFF
TGTGCCAGCAGTACAAACCCGGGCGGGAACGAAAAACTGTTTTTT
>TRBV10-2|TRBJ2-7|NA|NA
CASRPTGTYEQYF
TGCGCCAGCAGACCAACAGGGACCTACGAGCAGTACTTC
>TRBV7-2|TRBJ1-2|NA|NA
CASSTYPDSEGYTF
TGTGCCAGCAGCACTTACCCGGACTCTGAGGGCTACACCTTC
>TRBV19|TRBJ1-5|NA|NA
CASRLIGTRENSNQPQHF
TGTGCCAGTAGGTTAATCGGGACAAGGGAAAATAGCAATCAGCCCCAGCATTTT
>TRBV2|TRBJ2-1|NA|TRBD2
CASSDPFTSDSYNEQFF
TGTGCCAGCAGTGATCCTTTTACTAGCGACTCCTACAATGAGCAGTTCTTC
>TRBV11-2|TRBJ2-1|NA|NA
CASSLQERSYNEQFF
TGTGCCAGCAGCCTACAGGAACGCTCCTACAATGAGCAGTTCTTC
>TRBV28|TRBJ2-2|NA|NA
CASNQGVGELFF
TGTGCCAGCAACCAGGGCGTCGGGGAGCTGTTTTTT
>TRBV11-2|TRBJ2-7|NA|NA
CASSSAGITYEQYF
TGTGCCAGCAGCTCCGCAGGGATAACCTACGAGCAGTACTTC
>TRBV11-2|TRBJ2-7|NA|TRBD2
CASSLGRTGTSGTYEQYF
TGTGCCAGCAGCTTAGGACGAACCGGGACTAGCGGAACCTACGAGCAGTACTTC
>TRBV28|TRBJ2-1|NA|NA
CASSFGSSYNEQFF
TGTGCCAGCAGTTTCGGGAGCTCCTACAATGAGCAGTTCTTC
>TRBV4-1|TRBJ1-4|NA|NA
CASKIQGATNEKLFF
TGCGCCAGCAAGATACAGGGCGCAACTAATGAAAAACTGTTTTTT
>TRBV6-6|TRBJ2-7|once|NA
CASSYSGTEDYEQYF
TGTGCCAGCAGTTACTCAGGGACGGAAGACTACGAGCAGTACTTC
>TRBV18|TRBJ2-7|NA|TRBD1
CASSPRDRSSYEQYF
TGTGCCAGCTCACCACGGGACAGGAGCTCCTACGAGCAGTACTTC
>TRBV13|TRBJ2-1|NA|TRBD1
CASSGQGNEQFF
TGTGCCAGCAGCGGACAGGGAAATGAGCAGTTCTTC
>TRBV7-6|TRBJ2-7|NA|TRBD1
CASSLRQGDSYEQYF
TGTGCCAGCAGCTTACGACAGGGTGACTCCTACGAGCAGTACTTC
>TRBV21-1|TRBJ2-5|NA|NA
CASSKARETGVGQETQYF
TGTGCCAGCAGCAAAGCAAGGGAGACAGGGGTGGGTCAAGAGACCCAGTACTTC
>TRBV27|TRBJ2-3|once|NA
CASSSTGLPLTDTQYF
TGTGCCAGCAGCTCAACAGGACTACCCCTCACAGATACGCAGTATTTT
>TRBV10-3|TRBJ1-3|NA|NA
CAISVLGSGNTIYF
TGTGCCATCAGTGTTCTGGGGTCCGGAAACACCATATATTTT
>TRBV11-2|TRBJ1-3|NA|NA
CASSSGAGNTIYF
TGTGCCAGCAGCTCAGGCGCTGGAAACACCATATATTTT
>TRBV7-9|TRBJ2-7|NA|TRBD2
CASSLGLSAYEQYF
TGTGCCAGCAGCTTGGGACTATCAGCCTACGAGCAGTACTTC
>TRBV10-2|TRBJ2-7|NA|NA
CASNRVGRYEQYF
TGCGCCAGCAATAGGGTAGGGAGGTACGAGCAGTACTTC
>TRBV7-9|TRBJ2-7|NA|NA
CASSPGQNYEQYF
TGTGCCAGCAGCCCCGGACAGAACTACGAGCAGTACTTC
>TRBV19|TRBJ2-7|NA|NA
CASSLGVGYEQYF
TGTGCCAGTAGTTTGGGGGTAGGCTACGAGCAGTACTTC
>TRBV2|TRBJ2-7|NA|NA
CASHGRFYEQYF
TGTGCCAGCCACGGGAGATTCTACGAGCAGTACTTC
>TRBV5-1|TRBJ2-3|NA|NA
CASSLDWGGDTQYF
TGCGCCAGCAGCTTGGATTGGGGAGGAGATACGCAGTATTTT
>TRBV15|TRBJ1-1|NA|TRBD1
CATSGIGQGVFEAFF
TGTGCCACCAGCGGAATCGGACAGGGGGTATTTGAAGCTTTCTTT